Following are 18 T cell receptor beta chains from one sample sequenced in a study of T cell changes during pregnancy in multiple sclerosis. Sequenced by immunoSEQ multiplex PCR; TCRdb stores in-frame clones only, minus some. The profile shows about 41,000 clones, 90% of them singletons. The sequencing here drew on CD8+ T cells from peripheral blood mononuclear cells, taken in the third trimester of pregnancy. The receptors stem from a female donor with multiple sclerosis, enrolled in a pregnancy study.

CDR3 amino acids: CASSASRTGRTDTQYF. As DNA, the CDR3 is TGCGCCAGCAGCGCTAGCCGGACAGGGCGCACAGATACGCAGTATTTT. This rearrangement joins TRBV5-1 to TRBJ2-3, with 8 bases fitting TRBD1. The CDR3 runs to 16 residues. With V trimmed by 4 bases and J by 1 base, 8 bases remained unmatched. Germline CDR1 SGHRS, CDR2 YFSETQ.

This sequence joins TRBV4-1 and TRBJ1-5, with D perhaps TRBD1 (5 bases). Trimming pared 0 bases from V and 3 bases from J, leaving 9 bases between. The CDR3 length is 15 residues. Germline V lookup: CDR1 MGHRA, CDR2 YSYEKL. Here the CDR3 reads CASSQEPGINQPQHF. The CDR3 bases are TGCGCCAGCAGCCAAGAGCCAGGGATCAATCAGCCCCAGCATTTT.

The chain carries TRBV19 and TRBJ1-1, with 8 bases lining up with TRBD1. The CDR3 has 15 residues. Trimming at V came to 7 bases and at J to 7 bases, leaving 14 bases not matched to a gene. CDR1 and CDR2 (germline): LNHDA, SQIVND (reference sequence). The CDR3 here is CASNPQGATRFEAFF. CDR3 in DNA: TGTGCCAGTAACCCCCAGGGGGCGACCCGATTTGAAGCTTTCTTT.

The rearrangement uses TRBV7-9 and TRBJ2-1; possible D gene TRBD2, 6 bases. V gave up 4 bases and J gave up 8 bases, with 21 bases separating them. Germline lookup yields CDR1 SEHNR and CDR2 FQNEAQ (reference sequence). The CDR3 totals 16 residues. The CDR3 DNA is TGTGCCAGCAGCTCCCCCCGGGACTCGGTTGAGGATGAGCAGTTCTTC. It codes for CASSSPRDSVEDEQFF.

V usage is TRBV9 and J usage is TRBJ2-7, with D perhaps matching TRBD2 (5 bases). Deletions cut 4 bases from V and 4 bases from J, with 9 bases between. The CDR3 consists of 12 residues. Germline V CDR1 and CDR2: SGDLS, YYNGEE. The CDR3 here is CASSPRGYEQYF. In DNA, the CDR3 is TGTGCCAGCAGCCCCCGGGGATACGAGCAGTACTTC.

The rearrangement joins TRBV27 to TRBJ2-1, with 9 bases lining up with TRBD2. The CDR3 sequence is 13 residues long. Trimming removed 2 bases from V and 10 bases from J; junction bases left unmatched: 3. Per germline, CDR1 MNHEY and CDR2 SMNVEV (reference sequence). The CDR3: CASSLAGGMEQFF. The DNA of the CDR3 is TGTGCCAGCAGTTTAGCGGGAGGGATGGAGCAGTTCTTC.

The gene calls are TRBV6-1 and TRBJ2-2; 8 nucleotides line up with TRBD2. CDR1 is MNHNS and CDR2 is SASEGT in the germline V gene. With 2 bases clipped from V and 4 bases from J, the junction kept 9 bases outside the gene matches. The CDR3 is made up of 17 amino acids. The CDR3 reads CASSEFPFSGGTGELFF. The CDR3 DNA reads TGTGCCAGCAGTGAATTCCCCTTCAGCGGGGGCACCGGGGAGCTGTTTTTT.

This clone occurred once. The rearrangement uses TRBV28 and TRBJ2-7; 7 bases are a match to TRBD1. This CDR3 comprises 14 residues. Germline loops: CDR1 MDHEN, CDR2 SYDVKM. V gave up 6 bases and J gave up 7 bases; unmatched junction bases: 12. The CDR3 here is CASSRTGAAEEQYF. DNA of the CDR3: TGTGCCAGCAGCCGAACAGGGGCAGCGGAGGAGCAGTACTTC.

The chain links TRBV2 to TRBJ1-5, with D tentatively TRBD1 (6 bases). The CDR3 has 14 residues. CDR1 and CDR2 from the germline V gene are SNHLY and FYNNEI. Deletions cut 6 bases from V and 4 bases from J, with 13 bases between. CDR3 amino acids: CASRKQGDNQPQHF. In DNA form, the CDR3 reads TGTGCCAGCAGGAAACAGGGAGATAATCAGCCCCAGCATTTT.

The V and J genes are TRBV5-6 and TRBJ2-2; D may be TRBD1 (5 bases). CDR3 length: 14 amino acids. Germline V gene data show CDR1 as SGHDT and CDR2 as YYEEEE. The germline V and J ends were trimmed by 0 bases and 8 bases, with 11 bases remaining between them. The CDR3 region has the DNA TGTGCCAGCAGCTTGGAGGGGCCTCGAGGGGAGCTGTTTTTT. Translation: CASSLEGPRGELFF.

The chain uses TRBV7-9 and TRBJ2-1; 7 positions match TRBD2. Germline assignment: CDR1 SEHNR and CDR2 FQNEAQ (reference sequence). J lost 0 bases, V lost 5 bases, and 7 bases had no gene match. The CDR3 is 16 amino acids. The CDR3, as DNA: TGTGCCAGCAGCAGATCTAGCGGCCCCTCCTACAATGAGCAGTTCTTC. It codes for CASSRSSGPSYNEQFF.

V and J are TRBV27 and TRBJ2-1, with a tentative D call TRBD2 (5 bases). The CDR3 length is 13 residues. The V end was cut by 3 bases, the J end by 8 bases, with 11 bases between. Per the germline V gene, CDR1 is MNHEY and CDR2 is SMNVEV (reference sequence). The CDR3 loop is CASSFALGDEQFF. DNA of the CDR3: TGTGCCAGCAGTTTCGCCCTCGGGGATGAGCAGTTCTTC.

V gene TRBV6-4 combines with J gene TRBJ1-6; no reliable D call. V lost 0 bases to trimming and J lost 9 bases, with 12 bases between them. The CDR3 runs 15 residues. Germline loops: CDR1 MRHNA, CDR2 SNTAGT. The CDR3 loop is CASSDSREAGSPLHF. As DNA, the CDR3 is TGTGCCAGCAGTGACTCGAGGGAGGCGGGTTCACCCCTCCACTTT.

The V and J genes are TRBV10-2 and TRBJ2-1, with 8 bases matching TRBD2. Unmatched junction bases numbered 12, after V lost 0 bases and J lost 8 bases. There are 17 residues in the CDR3. CDR1 is WSHSY and CDR2 is SAAADI in the germline V gene. CDR3 in DNA: TGCGCCAGCAGTGAGTCGGGTTGGGCTAGCGGGTCCCATGAGCAGTTCTTC. This translates into CASSESGWASGSHEQFF.

The J gene is TRBJ1-1, the V gene TRBV5-1, with D maybe TRBD1 (6 bases). The ends were cut back, 4 bases at V and 4 bases at J, with 11 bases in the middle. CDR3 length: 13 residues. Germline V gene lookup returns CDR1 SGHRS and CDR2 YFSETQ. The CDR3 sequence: CASSGGGGTEAFF. The CDR3 coding sequence is TGCGCCAGCAGCGGGGGAGGGGGCACTGAAGCTTTCTTT.

This sequence joins TRBV7-3 and TRBJ2-6; D might be TRBD1 (6 bases). Between the trimmed V and J ends, which lost 5 bases and 4 bases, there was a span of 15 bases. Germline V lookup: CDR1 SGHTA, CDR2 FQGTGA. The length of the CDR3 is 16 residues. This chain's CDR3 is CASSTYSGTGANVLTF. CDR3 sequence (DNA): TGTGCCAGCAGCACCTATTCAGGGACAGGGGCCAACGTCCTGACTTTC. The variable domain in full, with the rest retrieved from reference TRBV7-3 and TRBJ2-6, is GAGVSQTPSNKVTEKGKYVELRCDPISGHTALYWYRQSLGQGPEFLIYFQGTGAADDSGLPNDRFFAVRPEGSVSTLKIQRTERGDSAVYLCASSTYSGTGANVLTFGAGSRLTVL.

V is TRBV6-1 and J is TRBJ2-3; 9 nucleotides agree with TRBD2. Per germline, CDR1 MNHNS and CDR2 SASEGT. The CDR3 is 17 amino acids. The ends lost 3 bases at V and 1 base at J; junction bases unmatched: 8. CDR3 protein: CASSESAGGQGTDTQYF. The CDR3 bases are TGTGCCAGCAGTGAGTCGGCGGGGGGGCAGGGCACAGATACGCAGTATTTT.

CDR3 loop: CATEGDRVSTEAFF. The CDR3 bases are TGTGCCACCGAGGGGGACAGGGTTAGCACTGAAGCTTTCTTT. V is TRBV19 and J is TRBJ1-1; 9 bases align to TRBD1. The CDR3 contains 14 residues. Germline CDR1 LNHDA, CDR2 SQIVND (reference sequence). J gave up 4 bases and V 10 bases, and 10 bases lay outside the gene matches.